This is a list of T cell receptor beta chains from one sample in a study of molecular identifiers for immune sequencing clone quantification. One entry per CDR3 protein, called by TCRdb with MiXCR from the PCR reads. The sample shows tens of thousands of distinct CDR3 sequences, 15% to 20% of them seen only once. The sequencing input was naive CD8+ T cells from blood, with Jurkat cell RNA spiked in. The receptors shown here come from a human donor in good health. Some libraries in this study had Jurkat cell RNA spiked in. Each CDR3 is given with its conserved first and last residue. Clone size is not always given. Where it is, it says once, few, many or a class for expanded clones.

v_call clone_size cdr3_aa
TRBV7-8 many CASSLYPRPGELFF
TRBV6-6 many CASRDPGELFF
TRBV7-9 . CASSLEVGNTIYF
TRBV6-2/TRBV6-3 many CASSYPTEAFF
TRBV28 few CASSPRTLRSGDSPLHF
TRBV7-9 many CASSPGTVQETQYF
TRBV20-1 . CSAPRVAGGSYNEQFF
TRBV19 many CASRIRGSGANVLTF
TRBV20-1 many CSASGQSSYEQYF
TRBV10-3 many CAIRGTSGSSYNEQFF
TRBV4-3 many CASSQDPQAESYEQYF
TRBV11-2 . CASSLSGNSNRPQHF
TRBV27 few CASSSLGTHNEQFF
TRBV10-1 many CASSMGANLAAKNIQYF
TRBV7-6 few CASSHDRDSPKETQYF
TRBV29-1 many CSVVPETTGAEAFF
TRBV2 . CASSDFGHQPQHF
TRBV6-2/TRBV6-3 . CASTLPLAGDSELNETQYF
TRBV3-1 many CASSLGLAGHTDTQYF
TRBV6-6 many CASSYSMTGSSYEQYF
TRBV20-1 . CGARDPGLAYNEQFF
TRBV28 . CASSLVGTSNEQFF
TRBV23-1 medium-sized CANSTVTSTDTQYF
TRBV30 many CAWSGVRTGVSYNEQFF
TRBV3-1 many CASSPRQGIGYGYTF
TRBV10-3 many CAISDPGLADEQYF
TRBV6-2/TRBV6-3 many CASSSLGTAYEQYF
TRBV2 many CAKQGSASLGDTQYF
TRBV4-1 many CASSQEGVAGGFPDTQYF
TRBV5-1 many CASSLDVAGVGPGEQYF
TRBV12-5 . CASGQTSGPSYEQYF
TRBV9 . CASSVVGTPTYNEQFF
TRBV20-1 many CSASGQGATRLQETQYF
TRBV29-1 many CSAEGSYNEQFF
TRBV5-4 many CASNMMGSGEQYF
TRBV11-2 many CASSLISLNTEAFF
TRBV11-3 . CASNYGTWDYEQYF
TRBV13 many CASSVYRVGRYGYTF
TRBV5-4 many CASSSGGLTEAFF
TRBV18 many CASSPLTPGLAVLAKNIQYF
TRBV25-1 many CASSEQETQYF
TRBV20-1 . CSAEMSSGGENTIYF
TRBV19 many CASVASGRALDEQYF
TRBV20-1 few CSAREIEQRTNEQFF
TRBV15 few CATSRLPTGIYEQYF
TRBV7-9 many CASSLGWGTGSGAEAFF
TRBV2 many CASSEATSRYYEQYF
TRBV10-3 many CAISEGGEPYNEQFF
TRBV9 few CASSVYRAPRKETGELFF
TRBV20-1 many CSARVDRGFMNTEAFF
TRBV7-8 many CASSLRLAGGPRADTQYF
TRBV7-2 many CASSLIGTGLETQYF